Presented here are 8 T cell receptor beta chains from one specimen sequenced in a study of T-cell memory formation after mild COVID-19. Via MiXCR, TCRdb re-called the 5' RACE reads, giving one row per CDR3 protein. The sample consists of 49,000 or so distinct CDR3 sequences, around 7.2% of them appearing once. Sequenced sample: PBMCs or a T cell subset sorted from them (not recorded which). These receptors originate from a young man who had mild COVID-19 (a few samples of this study predate the infection). Cell type and time point are not known.

This clonotype has a count of ten or more. The chain employs TRBV12-3 or TRBV12-4 and TRBJ2-4; D is perhaps TRBD2 (5 bases). V was pared by 6 bases and J by 10 bases, with 13 bases between. CDR3 length: 12 amino acids. DNA of the CDR3: TGTGCCAGCAGCTTACGACCGGGGATTCAGTACTTC. Its translation: CASSLRPGIQYF.

This clonotype has just a few counts. V is TRBV9 and J is TRBJ2-7; 12 positions agree with TRBD1. Germline V gene data show CDR1 as SGDLS and CDR2 as YYNGEE. The CDR3 runs to 16 residues. With 3 bases clipped from V and 4 bases from J, the junction kept 8 bases outside the gene matches. The CDR3 region has the DNA TGTGCCAGCAGCGCAGCGGGGACAGGGGGCCTGTACGAGCAGTACTTC. This codes for CASSAAGTGGLYEQYF.

This clonotype was seen a few times. This chain links TRBV7-8 with TRBJ2-1, with TRBD2 matching 8 bases. This CDR3 spans 16 amino acids. Germline CDR1 SGHVS, CDR2 FQNEAQ. V lost 5 bases and J lost 7; bases outside the gene matches: 13. The CDR3 bases are TGTGCCAGCAGCCCCCAGAGACTAGCGATATGGAATGAGCAGTTCTTC. Its translation: CASSPQRLAIWNEQFF.

There are a few counts of this clonotype. The chain combines TRBV28 with TRBJ1-5; D not resolved. CDR3 length equals 14 residues. V was clipped by 3 bases and J by 9 bases, with 15 bases between them. Germline V gives CDR1 MDHEN, CDR2 SYDVKM. As DNA, the CDR3 is TGTGCCAGCAGTTTCAGATCGTTCAGTTCGCCCCAGCATTTT. As protein: CASSFRSFSSPQHF.

The chain has TRBV6-5 and TRBJ1-6; maybe TRBD1 (6 bases). Germline V gene data show CDR1 as MNHEY and CDR2 as SVGAGI. Trimming removed 3 bases at V and 6 bases at J, with 18 bases between. The CDR3 length is 17 residues. CDR3 residues: CASSYWSGQHRNSPLHF. The CDR3 nucleotides are TGTGCCAGCAGTTATTGGAGCGGACAGCACCGTAATTCACCCCTCCACTTT.

This clonotype was recorded many times. Written as DNA, the CDR3 is TGCAGCGTTGCGAACACTGAAGCTTTCTTT. This encodes CSVANTEAFF. This rearrangement joins TRBV29-1 to TRBJ1-1; no reliable D call. V lost 4 bases and J 1 base, leaving 1 base between the germline ends. The germline CDR1 and CDR2 sequences are SQVTM and ANQGSEA. This CDR3 is 10 amino acids long. The complete variable domain, with remaining parts taken from reference TRBV29-1 and TRBJ1-1, reads SAVISQKPSRDICQRGTSLTIQCQVDSQVTMMFWYRQQPGQSLTLIATANQGSEATYESGFVIDKFPISRPNLTFSTLTVSNMSPEDSSIYLCSVANTEAFFGQGTRLTVV.

The genes are TRBV5-1 and TRBJ2-7; 9 bases are a match to TRBD1. V trimming: 4 bases; J trimming: 2 bases; junction bases outside the gene matches: 4. There are 14 residues in the CDR3. In germline, CDR1 is SGHRS, CDR2 YFSETQ. DNA for the CDR3: TGCGCCAGCAGCCCCGGGACAGGGACCTACGAGCAGTACTTC. This encodes CASSPGTGTYEQYF. The full variable domain, with the rest looked up from reference TRBV5-1 and TRBJ2-7, is KAGVTQTPRYLIKTRGQQVTLSCSPISGHRSVSWYQQTPGQGLQFLFEYFSETQRNKGNFPGRFSGRQFSNSRSEMNVSTLELGDSALYLCASSPGTGTYEQYFGPGTRLTVT.

This clonotype was detected many times. The genes are TRBV7-2 and TRBJ2-1, with 12 bases that match TRBD2. The CDR3 covers 15 residues. Germline V lookup: CDR1 SGHTA, CDR2 FQGNSA. V lost 5 bases, J lost 5 bases, and 4 bases stayed unmatched. The CDR3 DNA sequence: TGTGCCAGCAGCCGGACTAGCGGGGCCGACAATGAGCAGTTCTTC. It translates to CASSRTSGADNEQFF.